The T cell receptor (beta chain) under discussion was sequenced for a study of cytomegalovirus exposure and HLA in healthy donors. CDR3 length: 14 amino acids. Germline CDR1 is SGHTA and CDR2 is FQGNSA. V shed 3 bases and J shed 0 bases, with 8 bases lying between them. The table lists this clone with a few counts. Its antigen is unidentified. 60 Vbeta and 13 Jbeta primers were used in PCR. Sequenced by immunoSEQ multiplex PCR; TCRdb stores in-frame clones only, minus some. The repertoire has 150,000 to 200,000 clones, more than 70% of them found once; the top ten carry 1.1%. Whole-study findings and limits: Reports indicated that the classifier achieved high specificity and sensitivity in diagnosing cytomegalovirus status. The authors considered a cluster of highly shared sequence variants likely to be a sequencing artifact. Researchers left out some V segments, among them TRBV6-2 and TRBV6-3, as indistinguishable.

The sequenced sample consisted of PBMCs. The origin of this receptor is a woman between 40 and 50 years old in good health and CMV-seronegative. J is TRBJ1-1 and V is TRBV7-2; D gene unclear. CDR3 in DNA: TGTGCCAGCAGCTTGACACTCATGAACACTGAAGCTTTCTTT. Translated, it gives CASSLTLMNTEAFF.